The rows below give T cell receptor beta chains drawn from one sample of a study of cytomegalovirus exposure and HLA in healthy donors. Here immunoSEQ multiplex PCR was the method, and the copy in TCRdb shows in-frame clones only, minus some. The table has tens of thousands of clones, over 60% seen once. Sequencing was carried out using PBMCs. The receptors stem from a male donor in good health and CMV-seropositive. Each CDR3 is given with its conserved first and last residue. The order of the fields is V gene, J gene, CDR3 protein.

V: TRBV29-1
J: TRBJ2-7
CDR3: CSASQGYEQYF

V: TRBV11-2
J: TRBJ2-5
CDR3: CASSFTSGTETQYF

V: TRBV4-1
J: TRBJ1-4
CDR3: CASSQDIETGTNEKLFF

V: TRBV7-3
J: TRBJ2-5
CDR3: CASSPVAGSQETQYF

V: TRBV14
J: TRBJ1-1
CDR3: CASSQDLRTEAFF

V: TRBV11-1
J: TRBJ1-5
CDR3: CASSGAGNNQPQHF

V: TRBV7-9
J: TRBJ2-2
CDR3: CASSSKTGNTGELFF

V: TRBV7-3
J: TRBJ2-1
CDR3: CASSSTLAGGSPFF

V: TRBV29-1
J: TRBJ1-5
CDR3: CSVVEGYNQPQHF

V: TRBV6-5
J: TRBJ2-3
CDR3: CASSYSTHNTQYF

V: TRBV2
J: TRBJ2-1
CDR3: CASRRGASGSDEQFF

V: TRBV6-5
J: TRBJ1-2
CDR3: CASSSPGTSNYGYTF

V: TRBV10-1
J: TRBJ2-7
CDR3: CADRTYEQYF

V: TRBV29-1
J: TRBJ1-5
CDR3: CSVDLADGQPQHF

V: TRBV4-2
J: -
CDR3: CASSLNGQGAKSYEQYF

V: TRBV6-4
J: TRBJ2-7
CDR3: CASSPGLGYEQYF

V: TRBV18
J: TRBJ2-1
CDR3: CASSPPGLAGGPGEQFF

V: TRBV6-1
J: TRBJ2-7
CDR3: CASSVSQAIYEQYF

V: TRBV7-9
J: TRBJ1-1
CDR3: CASSWGTGRGDTEAFF

V: TRBV6-1
J: TRBJ2-7
CDR3: CASNPGERFGEQYF

V: TRBV13
J: TRBJ2-7
CDR3: CASSYSGMYEQYF

V: TRBV5-5
J: TRBJ2-2
CDR3: CASSLAAGTRYGELFF

V: TRBV5-8
J: TRBJ2-1
CDR3: CASSFMGQGSNEQFF

V: TRBV30
J: TRBJ2-7
CDR3: CAWSSPGLPTF

V: TRBV7-3
J: TRBJ2-3
CDR3: CASSLVITAGFSDTQYF

V: TRBV30
J: TRBJ1-1
CDR3: CAWSGGAEAFF

V: TRBV5-5
J: TRBJ2-1
CDR3: CASSLMGPSSYNEQFF

V: TRBV5-8
J: TRBJ2-2
CDR3: CASSLTRTGVNTGELFF

V: TRBV28
J: TRBJ1-4
CDR3: CASEGGDNEKLFF

V: TRBV7-9
J: TRBJ2-1
CDR3: CASSWSGNEQFF

V: TRBV5-8
J: TRBJ2-1
CDR3: CASSFAGRIYNEQFF

V: TRBV9
J: TRBJ2-1
CDR3: CASSVGFGLADNNEQFF

V: TRBV5-6
J: TRBJ2-5
CDR3: CASSLAGTGGETQYF

V: TRBV11-2
J: TRBJ1-3
CDR3: CASSLGRGIGSSGNTIYF

V: TRBV5-6
J: TRBJ1-5
CDR3: CASSRGQHNQPQHF

V: TRBV2
J: TRBJ2-7
CDR3: CASSEAGRGSEQYF

V: TRBV6-4
J: TRBJ2-1
CDR3: CASSDKGDNEQFF

V: TRBV30
J: TRBJ1-3
CDR3: CACYREGNTIYF

V: TRBV27
J: TRBJ2-2
CDR3: CASSSLKGLAGGLTGELFF

V: TRBV30
J: TRBJ2-7
CDR3: CAWSPLGGPYEQYF

V: TRBV7-8
J: TRBJ1-4
CDR3: CASSQGGATNEKLFF